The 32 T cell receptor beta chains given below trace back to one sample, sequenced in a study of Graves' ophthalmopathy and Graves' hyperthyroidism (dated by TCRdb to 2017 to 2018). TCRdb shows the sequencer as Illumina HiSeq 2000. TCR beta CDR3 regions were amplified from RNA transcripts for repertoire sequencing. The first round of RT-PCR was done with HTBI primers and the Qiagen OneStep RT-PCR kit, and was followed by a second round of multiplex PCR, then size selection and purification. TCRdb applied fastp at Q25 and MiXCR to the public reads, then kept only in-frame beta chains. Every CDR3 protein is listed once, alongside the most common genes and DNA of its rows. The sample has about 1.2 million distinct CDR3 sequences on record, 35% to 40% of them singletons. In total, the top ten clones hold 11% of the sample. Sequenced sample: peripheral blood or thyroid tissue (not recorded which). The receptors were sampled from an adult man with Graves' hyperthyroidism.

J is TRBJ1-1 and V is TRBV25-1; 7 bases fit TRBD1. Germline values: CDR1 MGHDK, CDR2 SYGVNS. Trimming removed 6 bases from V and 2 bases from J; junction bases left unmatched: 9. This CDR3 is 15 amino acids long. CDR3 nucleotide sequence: TGTGCCAGCAGCGTTGCCAGGGGGTTAAACACTGAAGCTTTCTTT. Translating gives CASSVARGLNTEAFF.

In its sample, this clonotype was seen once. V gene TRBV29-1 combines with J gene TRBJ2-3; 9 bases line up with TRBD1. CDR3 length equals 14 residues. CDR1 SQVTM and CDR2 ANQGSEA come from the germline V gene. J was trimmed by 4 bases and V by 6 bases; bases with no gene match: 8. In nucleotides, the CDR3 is TGCAGCGTGGACAGGGGAACCTTCGCAGATACGCAGTATTTT. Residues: CSVDRGTFADTQYF.

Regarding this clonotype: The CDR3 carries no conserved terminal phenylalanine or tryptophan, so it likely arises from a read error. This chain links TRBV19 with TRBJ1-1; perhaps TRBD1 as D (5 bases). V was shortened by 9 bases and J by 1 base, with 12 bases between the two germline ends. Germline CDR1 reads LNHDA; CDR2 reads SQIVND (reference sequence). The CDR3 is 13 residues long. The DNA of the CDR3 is TGTGCCAGCAGCCCTACAGGGAACACTGAAGCTTTCTCT. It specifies CASSPTGNTEAFS.

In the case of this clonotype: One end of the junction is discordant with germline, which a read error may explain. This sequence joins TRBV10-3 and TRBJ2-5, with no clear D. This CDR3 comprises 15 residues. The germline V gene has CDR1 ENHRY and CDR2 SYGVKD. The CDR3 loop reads CASSLGKSVWETQYF. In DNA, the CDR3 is TGTGCCAGCAGTTTGGGGAAGAGCGTCTGGGAGACCCAGTACTTC.

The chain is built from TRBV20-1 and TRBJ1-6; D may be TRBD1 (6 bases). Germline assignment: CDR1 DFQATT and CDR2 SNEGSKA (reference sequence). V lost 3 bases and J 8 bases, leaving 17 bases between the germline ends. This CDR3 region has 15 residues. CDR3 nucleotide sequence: TGCAGTGCTAGGGGGAGGAGGGGGGTAGATTCACCCCTCCACTTT. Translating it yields CSARGRRGVDSPLHF.

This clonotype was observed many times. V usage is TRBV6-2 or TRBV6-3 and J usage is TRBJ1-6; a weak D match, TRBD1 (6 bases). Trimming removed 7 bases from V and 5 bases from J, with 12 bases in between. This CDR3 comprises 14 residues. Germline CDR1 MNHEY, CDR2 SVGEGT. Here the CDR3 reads CASKRRTDNSPLHF. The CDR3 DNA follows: TGTGCCAGCAAACGACGGACAGATAATTCACCCCTCCACTTT.

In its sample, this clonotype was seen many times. The CDR3 spells CATSNGALSGANGYTF. DNA of the CDR3: TGTGCCACCAGTAATGGGGCCTTGTCGGGGGCCAATGGCTACACCTTC. The V call is TRBV24-1, the J call TRBJ1-2, with D maybe TRBD1 (6 bases). This CDR3 has 16 amino acids. Trimming left V 6 bases short and J 6 bases short, with 22 bases between. Germline CDR1 is KGHDR and CDR2 is SFDVKD.

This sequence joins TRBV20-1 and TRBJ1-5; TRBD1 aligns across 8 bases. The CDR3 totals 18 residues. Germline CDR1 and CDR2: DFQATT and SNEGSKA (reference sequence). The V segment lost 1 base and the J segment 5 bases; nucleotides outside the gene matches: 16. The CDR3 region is CSARGPRLPGQGHQPQHF. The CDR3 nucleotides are TGCAGTGCTAGAGGTCCCCGTTTACCTGGACAGGGCCATCAGCCCCAGCATTTT.

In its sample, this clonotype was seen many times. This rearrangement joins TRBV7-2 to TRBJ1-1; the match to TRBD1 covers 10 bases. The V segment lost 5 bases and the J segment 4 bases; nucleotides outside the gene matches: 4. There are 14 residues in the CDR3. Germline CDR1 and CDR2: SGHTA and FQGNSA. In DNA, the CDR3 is TGTGCCAGCAGCCCATGGGACAGGGGCACTGAAGCTTTCTTT. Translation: CASSPWDRGTEAFF. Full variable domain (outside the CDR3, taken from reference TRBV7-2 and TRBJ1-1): GAGVSQSPSNKVTEKGKDVELRCDPISGHTALYWYRQSLGQGLEFLIYFQGNSAPDKSGLPSDRFSAERTGGSVSTLTIQRTQQEDSAVYLCASSPWDRGTEAFFGQGTRLTVV.

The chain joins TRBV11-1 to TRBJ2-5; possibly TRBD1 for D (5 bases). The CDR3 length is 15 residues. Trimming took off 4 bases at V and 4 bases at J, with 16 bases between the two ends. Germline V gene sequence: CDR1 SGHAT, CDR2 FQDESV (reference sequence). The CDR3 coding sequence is TGTGCCAGCAGCTACCGGACACAAAGGGGAGAGACCCAGTACTTC. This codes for CASSYRTQRGETQYF.

CDR3 nucleotide sequence: TGTGCCAGCAGCTTGGTTGCGTTTAGCGGGAGTATCTACGAGCAGTACTTC. It yields the protein CASSLVAFSGSIYEQYF. This rearrangement joins TRBV5-4 to TRBJ2-7; 9 nucleotides align to TRBD2. The CDR3 sequence is 17 residues long. The V gene's germline CDR1 is SGHNT and CDR2 YYREEE (reference sequence). The V and J ends lost 0 bases and 3 bases, in that order; junction bases with no gene match: 10.

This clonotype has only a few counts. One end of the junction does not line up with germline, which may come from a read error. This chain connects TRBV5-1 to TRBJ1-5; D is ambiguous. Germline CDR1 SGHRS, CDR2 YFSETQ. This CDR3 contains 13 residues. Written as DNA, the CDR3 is TGTGCCAGCAGCGTAGGTCTTTCGCAGCCCCAGCATTTT. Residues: CASSVGLSQPQHF.

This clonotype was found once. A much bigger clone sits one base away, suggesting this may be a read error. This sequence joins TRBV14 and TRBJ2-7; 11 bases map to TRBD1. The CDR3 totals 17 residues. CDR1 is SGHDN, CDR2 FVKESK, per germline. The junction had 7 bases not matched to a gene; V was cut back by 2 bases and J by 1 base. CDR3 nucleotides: TGTGCCAGCAGCCAATTCCCGGGACAGGGGGTATCCTACGAGCAGTACTTC. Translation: CASSQFPGQGVSYEQYF. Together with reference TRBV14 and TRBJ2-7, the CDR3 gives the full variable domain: EAGVTQFPSHSVIEKGQTVTLRCDPISGHDNLYWYRRVMGKEIKFLLHFVKESKQDESGMPNNRFLAERTGGTYSTLKVQPAELEDSGVYFCASSQFPGQGVSYEQYFGPGTRLTVT.

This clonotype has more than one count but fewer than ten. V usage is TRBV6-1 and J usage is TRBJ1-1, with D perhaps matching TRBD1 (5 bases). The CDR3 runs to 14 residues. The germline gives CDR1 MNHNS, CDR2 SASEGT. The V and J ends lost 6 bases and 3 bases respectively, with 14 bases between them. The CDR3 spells CASRVGQGDTEAFF. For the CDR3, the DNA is TGTGCCAGCAGGGTCGGGCAGGGAGACACTGAAGCTTTCTTT.

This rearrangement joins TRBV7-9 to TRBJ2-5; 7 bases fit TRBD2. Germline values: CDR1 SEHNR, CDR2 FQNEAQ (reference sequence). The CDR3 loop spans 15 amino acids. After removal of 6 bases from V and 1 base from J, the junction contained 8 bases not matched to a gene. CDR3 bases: TGTGCCAGCAGTTCCCCTAGCGGATTCCAAGAGACCCAGTACTTC. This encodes CASSSPSGFQETQYF.

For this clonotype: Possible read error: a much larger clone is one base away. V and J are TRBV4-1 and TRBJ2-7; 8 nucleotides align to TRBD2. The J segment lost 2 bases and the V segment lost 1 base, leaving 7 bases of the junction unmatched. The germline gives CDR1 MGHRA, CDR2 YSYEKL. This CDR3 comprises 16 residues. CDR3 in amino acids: CASSQAPFSGAYEQYF. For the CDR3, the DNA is TGCGCCAGCAGCCAAGCACCGTTTAGCGGGGCCTACGAGCAGTACTTC.

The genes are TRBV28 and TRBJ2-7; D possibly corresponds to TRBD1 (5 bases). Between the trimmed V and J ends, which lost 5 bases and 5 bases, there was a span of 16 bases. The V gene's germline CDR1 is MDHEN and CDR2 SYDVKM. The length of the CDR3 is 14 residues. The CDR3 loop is CASSPVRGFDEQYF. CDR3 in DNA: TGTGCCAGCAGTCCCGTAAGGGGCTTCGACGAGCAGTACTTC.

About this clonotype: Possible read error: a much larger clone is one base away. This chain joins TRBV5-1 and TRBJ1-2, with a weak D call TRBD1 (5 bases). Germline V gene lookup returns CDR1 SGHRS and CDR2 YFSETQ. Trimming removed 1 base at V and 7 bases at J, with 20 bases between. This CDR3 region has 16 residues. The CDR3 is CASSLWGIRTTSGYTF. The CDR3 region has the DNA TGCGCCAGCAGCTTGTGGGGCATAAGGACCACAAGTGGCTACACCTTC.

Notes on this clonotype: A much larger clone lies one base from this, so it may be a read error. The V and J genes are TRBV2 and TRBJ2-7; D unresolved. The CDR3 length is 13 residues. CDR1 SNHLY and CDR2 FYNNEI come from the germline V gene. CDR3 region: CACYPTVAYEQYF. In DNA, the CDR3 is TGTGCATGTTACCCCACAGTCGCCTACGAGCAGTACTTC.

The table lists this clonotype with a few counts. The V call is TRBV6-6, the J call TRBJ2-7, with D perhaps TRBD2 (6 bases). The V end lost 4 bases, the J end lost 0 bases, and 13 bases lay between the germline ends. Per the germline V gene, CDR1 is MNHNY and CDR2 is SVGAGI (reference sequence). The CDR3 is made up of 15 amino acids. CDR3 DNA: TGTGCCAGCAGTTCCCGCGGGGAGAGCTCCTACGAGCAGTACTTC. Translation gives CASSSRGESSYEQYF.

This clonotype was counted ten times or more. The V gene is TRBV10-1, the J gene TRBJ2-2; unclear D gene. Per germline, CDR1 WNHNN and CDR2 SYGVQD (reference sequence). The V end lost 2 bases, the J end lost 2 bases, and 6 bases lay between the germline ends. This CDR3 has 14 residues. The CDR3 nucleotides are TGCGCCAGCAGTGAGATCCGCAACACCGGGGAGCTGTTTTTT. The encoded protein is CASSEIRNTGELFF.

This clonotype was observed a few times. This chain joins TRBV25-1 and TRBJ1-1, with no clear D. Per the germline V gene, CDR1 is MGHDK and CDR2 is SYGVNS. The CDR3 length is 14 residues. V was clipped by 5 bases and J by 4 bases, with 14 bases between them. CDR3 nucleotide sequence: TGTGCCAGCAGTCCCCTAGGTGAGCGCACTGAAGCTTTCTTT. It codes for CASSPLGERTEAFF.

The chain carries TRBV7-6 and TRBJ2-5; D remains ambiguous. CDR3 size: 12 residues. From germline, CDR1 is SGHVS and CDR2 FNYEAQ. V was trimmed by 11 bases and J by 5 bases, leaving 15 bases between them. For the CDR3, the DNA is TGTGCCTGGACCCCGATCAAGGAGACCCAGTACTTC. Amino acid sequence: CAWTPIKETQYF.

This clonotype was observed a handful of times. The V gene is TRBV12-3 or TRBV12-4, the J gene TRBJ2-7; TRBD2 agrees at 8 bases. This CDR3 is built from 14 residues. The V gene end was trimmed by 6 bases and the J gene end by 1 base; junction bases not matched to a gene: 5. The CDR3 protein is CASSVLAESYEQYF. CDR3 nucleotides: TGTGCCAGCAGCGTACTAGCGGAGTCCTACGAGCAGTACTTC.

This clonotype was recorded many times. CDR3 residues: CAISDPSFRTDEQYF. Here the CDR3 DNA reads TGTGCCATCAGTGACCCGAGCTTCAGGACCGACGAGCAGTACTTC. The rearrangement links TRBV10-3 to TRBJ2-7; unclear D gene. The CDR3 runs to 15 residues. From germline, CDR1 is ENHRY and CDR2 SYGVKD. V lost 3 bases, J lost 5 bases, and 17 bases lay in between.

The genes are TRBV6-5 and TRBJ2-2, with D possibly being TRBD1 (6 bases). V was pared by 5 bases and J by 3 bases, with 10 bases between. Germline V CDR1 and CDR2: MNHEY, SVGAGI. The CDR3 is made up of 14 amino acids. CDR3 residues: CASSNRVHTGELFF. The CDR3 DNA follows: TGTGCCAGCAGTAACAGGGTCCACACCGGGGAGCTGTTTTTT.

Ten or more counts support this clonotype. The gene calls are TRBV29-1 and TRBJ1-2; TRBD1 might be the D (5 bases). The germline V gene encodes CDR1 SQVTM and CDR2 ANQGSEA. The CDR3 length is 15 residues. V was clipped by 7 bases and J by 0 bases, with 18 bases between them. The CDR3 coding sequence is TGCAGCGCCGGCGAGGGGCAGGAAACTAACTATGGCTACACCTTC. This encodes CSAGEGQETNYGYTF.

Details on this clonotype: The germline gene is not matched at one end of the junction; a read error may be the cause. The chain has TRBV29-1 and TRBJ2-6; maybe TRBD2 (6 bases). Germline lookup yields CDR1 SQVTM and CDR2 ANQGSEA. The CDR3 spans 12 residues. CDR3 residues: CSVEGGDNVLTF. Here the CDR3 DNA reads TGCAGCGTTGAAGGGGGGGACAACGTCCTGACTTTC.

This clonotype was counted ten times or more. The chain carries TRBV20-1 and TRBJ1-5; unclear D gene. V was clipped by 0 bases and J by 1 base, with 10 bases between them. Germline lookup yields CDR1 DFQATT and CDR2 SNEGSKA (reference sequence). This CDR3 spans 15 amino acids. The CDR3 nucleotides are TGCAGTGCTAGAGATGCGGTCGGGAGCAATCAGCCCCAGCATTTT. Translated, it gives CSARDAVGSNQPQHF.

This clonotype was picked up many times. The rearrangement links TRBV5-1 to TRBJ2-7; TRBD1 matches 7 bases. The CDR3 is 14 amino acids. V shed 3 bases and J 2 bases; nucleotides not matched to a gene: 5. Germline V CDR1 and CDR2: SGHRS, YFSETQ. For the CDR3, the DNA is TGCGCCAGCAGCTCGGACAGGCGCGCCTACGAGCAGTACTTC. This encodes CASSSDRRAYEQYF.

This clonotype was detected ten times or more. The CDR3 DNA sequence: TGTGCCAGCAGCTTAAGAGCGGGGGGGTTCACCGGGGAGCTGTTTTTT. This gives the protein CASSLRAGGFTGELFF. The rearrangement links TRBV7-2 to TRBJ2-2; 10 positions agree with TRBD2. The CDR3 loop spans 16 amino acids. Germline V gene lookup returns CDR1 SGHTA and CDR2 FQGNSA. The V gene end was trimmed by 2 bases and the J gene end by 4 bases; junction bases not matched to a gene: 4.

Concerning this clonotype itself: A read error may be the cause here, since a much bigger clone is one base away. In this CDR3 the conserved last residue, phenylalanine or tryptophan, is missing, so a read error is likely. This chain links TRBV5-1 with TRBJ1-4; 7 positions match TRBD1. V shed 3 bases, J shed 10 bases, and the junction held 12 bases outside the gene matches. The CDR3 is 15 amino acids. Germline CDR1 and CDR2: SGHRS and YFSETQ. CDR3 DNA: TGCGCCAGCAGCTCGACAGGGACAATGATTGGAAAACTGTTTCTT. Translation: CASSSTGTMIGKLFL.